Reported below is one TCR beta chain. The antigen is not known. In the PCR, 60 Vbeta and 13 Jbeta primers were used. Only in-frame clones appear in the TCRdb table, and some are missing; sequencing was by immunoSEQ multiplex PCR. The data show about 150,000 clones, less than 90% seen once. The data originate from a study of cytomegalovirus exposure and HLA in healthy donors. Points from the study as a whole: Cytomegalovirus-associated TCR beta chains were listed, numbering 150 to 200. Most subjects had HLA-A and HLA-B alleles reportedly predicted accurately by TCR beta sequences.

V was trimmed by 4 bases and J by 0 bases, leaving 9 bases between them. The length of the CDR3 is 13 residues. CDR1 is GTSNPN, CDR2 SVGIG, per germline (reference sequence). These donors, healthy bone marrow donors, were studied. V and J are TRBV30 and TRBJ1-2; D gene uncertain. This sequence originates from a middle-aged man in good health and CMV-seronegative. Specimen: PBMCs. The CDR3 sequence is CAWTHTPNYGYTF. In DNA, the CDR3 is TGTGCCTGGACTCATACTCCTAACTATGGCTACACCTTC.